The source of this T cell receptor beta chain is a study of T cells in Graves' hyperthyroidism and ophthalmopathy. Whole-study findings and limits: Blood held most thyroid clonotypes expanded above 0.001 frequency.

Of note for this clonotype: What it recognizes is unknown.

Per the germline V gene, CDR1 is SQVTM and CDR2 is ANQGSEA. The CDR3 is 12 residues long. V shed 4 bases and J shed 3 bases, with 9 bases lying between them. Amplification of TCR beta CDR3 regions was performed using RNA transcripts as template. With the HTBI primer set, the TCR CDR3 went through a first round of RT-PCR. TCRdb called the multiplex PCR reads again in MiXCR, with one record for every CDR3 protein. The sample shows 600,000 to 650,000 distinct CDR3 sequences, around 21% of them seen only once. Ophthalmopathy cases met thresholds of Clinical Activity Score at least 3, NOSPECS grade at least 4 and duration under 3 months. Together with thyroid ultrasound, orbital computed tomography, serum thyroxine and TRAb, clinical symptoms were used for diagnoses.

Material: blood. The rearrangement uses TRBV29-1 and TRBJ1-1; no clear D. The sequence derives from a man between 25 and 39 years old with Graves' ophthalmopathy. For the CDR3, the DNA is TGCAGCGTTGCGACGGTTTACACTGAAGCTTTCTTT. Protein product: CSVATVYTEAFF.